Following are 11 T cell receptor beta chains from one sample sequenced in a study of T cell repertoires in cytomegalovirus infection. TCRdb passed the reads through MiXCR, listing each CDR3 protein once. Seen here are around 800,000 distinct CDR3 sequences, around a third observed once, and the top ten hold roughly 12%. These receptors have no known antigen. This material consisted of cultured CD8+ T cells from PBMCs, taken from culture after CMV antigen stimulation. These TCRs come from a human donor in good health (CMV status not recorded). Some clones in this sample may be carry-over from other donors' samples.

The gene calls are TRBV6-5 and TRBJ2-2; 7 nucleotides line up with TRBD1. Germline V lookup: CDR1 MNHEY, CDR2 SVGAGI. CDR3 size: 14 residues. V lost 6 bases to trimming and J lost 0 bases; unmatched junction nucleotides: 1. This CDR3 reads CASRRGPNTGELFF. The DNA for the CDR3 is TGTGCCAGCAGAAGGGGGCCGAACACCGGGGAGCTGTTTTTT.

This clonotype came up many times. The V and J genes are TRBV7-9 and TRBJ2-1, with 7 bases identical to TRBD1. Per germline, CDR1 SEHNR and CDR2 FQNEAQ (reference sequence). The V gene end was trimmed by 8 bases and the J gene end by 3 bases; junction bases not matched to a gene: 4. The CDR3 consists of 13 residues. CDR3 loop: CASAGTDYNEQFF. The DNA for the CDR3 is TGTGCCAGCGCCGGGACAGACTACAATGAGCAGTTCTTC. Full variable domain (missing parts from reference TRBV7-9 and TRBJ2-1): DTGVSQNPRHKITKRGQNVTFRCDPISEHNRLYWYRQTLGQGPEFLTYFQNEAQLEKSRLLSDRFSAERPKGSFSTLEIQRTEQGDSAMYLCASAGTDYNEQFFGPGTRLTVL.

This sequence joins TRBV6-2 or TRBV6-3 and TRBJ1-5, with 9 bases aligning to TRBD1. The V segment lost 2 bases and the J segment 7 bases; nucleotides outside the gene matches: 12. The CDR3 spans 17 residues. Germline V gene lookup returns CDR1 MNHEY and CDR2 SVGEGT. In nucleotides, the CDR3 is TGTGCCAGCAGTTACCAGCTACGACAGGGGGGAAACCAGCCCCAGCATTTT. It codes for CASSYQLRQGGNQPQHF.

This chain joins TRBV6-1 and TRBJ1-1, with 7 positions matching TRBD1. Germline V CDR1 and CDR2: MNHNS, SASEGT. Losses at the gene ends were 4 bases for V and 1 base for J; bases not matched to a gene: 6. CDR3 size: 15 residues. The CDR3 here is CASSVTGVWNTEAFF. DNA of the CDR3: TGTGCCAGCAGTGTCACAGGGGTATGGAACACTGAAGCTTTCTTT.

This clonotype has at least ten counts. This CDR3 is CASSRRGLYGYTF. CDR3 bases: TGTGCCAGCAGCCGACGGGGGCTCTATGGCTACACCTTC. This chain links TRBV7-6 with TRBJ1-2; TRBD1 is a possible D gene (6 bases). Per the germline V gene, CDR1 is SGHVS and CDR2 is FNYEAQ. V shed 5 bases and J shed 4 bases, with 11 bases lying between them. The CDR3 consists of 13 residues.

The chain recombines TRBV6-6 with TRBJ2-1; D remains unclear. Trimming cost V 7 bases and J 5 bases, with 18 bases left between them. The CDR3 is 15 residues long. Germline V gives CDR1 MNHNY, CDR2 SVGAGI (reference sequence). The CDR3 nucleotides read TGTGCCAGCACCTTAGGGCCGCTGCCCCACAATGAGCAGTTCTTC. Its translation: CASTLGPLPHNEQFF.

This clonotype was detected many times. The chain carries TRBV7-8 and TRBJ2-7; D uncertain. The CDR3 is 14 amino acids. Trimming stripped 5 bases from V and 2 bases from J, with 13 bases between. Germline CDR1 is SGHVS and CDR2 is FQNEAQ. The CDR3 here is CASSRPSETYEQYF. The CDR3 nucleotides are TGTGCCAGCAGCCGACCGTCAGAAACCTACGAGCAGTACTTC.

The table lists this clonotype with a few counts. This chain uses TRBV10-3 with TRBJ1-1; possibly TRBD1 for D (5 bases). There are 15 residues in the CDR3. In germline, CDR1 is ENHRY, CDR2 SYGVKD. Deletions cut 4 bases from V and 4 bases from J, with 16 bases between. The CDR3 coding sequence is TGTGCCATCAGTGGGGGGGGTCCATGGGGCACTGAAGCTTTCTTT. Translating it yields CAISGGGPWGTEAFF.

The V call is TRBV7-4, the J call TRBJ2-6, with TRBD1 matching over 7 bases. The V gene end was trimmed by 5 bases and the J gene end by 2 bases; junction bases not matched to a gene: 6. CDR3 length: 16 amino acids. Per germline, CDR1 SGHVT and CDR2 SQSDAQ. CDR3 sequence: CASSPRTGPGANVLTF. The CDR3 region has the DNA TGTGCCAGCAGCCCCCGGACAGGCCCTGGGGCCAACGTCCTGACTTTC.

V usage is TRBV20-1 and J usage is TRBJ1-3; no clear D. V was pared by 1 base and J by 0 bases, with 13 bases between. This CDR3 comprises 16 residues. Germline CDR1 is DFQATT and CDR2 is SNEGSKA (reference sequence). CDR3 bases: TGCAGTGCTAGAGCATTACAGCTGAGCTCTGGAAACACCATATATTTT. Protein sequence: CSARALQLSSGNTIYF.

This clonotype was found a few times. The CDR3 sequence is CASSPARGIETEAFF. The CDR3 bases are TGTGCCAGTAGCCCTGCCAGGGGAATTGAAACTGAAGCTTTCTTT. The J gene is TRBJ1-1, the V gene TRBV19, with D maybe TRBD1 (6 bases). The CDR3 is 15 amino acids. Trimming left V 6 bases short and J 5 bases short, with 19 bases between. Germline V gene data show CDR1 as LNHDA and CDR2 as SQIVND (reference sequence). The variable domain in full, with the rest retrieved from reference TRBV19 and TRBJ1-1, is DGGITQSPKYLFRKEGQNVTLSCEQNLNHDAMYWYRQDPGQGLRLIYYSQIVNDFQKGDIAEGYSVSREKKESFPLTVTSAQKNPTAFYLCASSPARGIETEAFFGQGTRLTVV.